This TCR beta chain is from a study of CD4 T cells in relation to SARS-CoV-2 and coronaviruses. A note on this clone: Its antigen is not known.

Study-level findings and limits: Crossreactivity was assessed only for spike protein, not other viral proteins. Compared with monoreactive clones, crossreactive clones showed significantly weaker SARS-CoV-2 expansion.

The CDR3 is made up of 17 amino acids. The germline V gene has CDR1 SEHNR and CDR2 FQNEAQ (reference sequence). With V trimmed by 5 bases and J by 0 bases, 11 bases remained unmatched. Measured with immunoSEQ multiplex PCR; TCRdb has only the in-frame clones, and not every one. Here the sample spans about 37,000 clones, 80% to 90% being singletons. Input material: memory CD4+ T cells from PBMCs. This TCR was sampled from an adult with COVID-19. The V gene is TRBV7-9, the J gene TRBJ2-7; TRBD1 agrees at 9 bases. The CDR3 bases are TGTGCCAGCAGCCCTCCCTTCCGGGACAGGGACTCCTACGAGCAGTACTTC. It codes for CASSPPFRDRDSYEQYF.